This T cell receptor beta chain was retrieved from a study of shared clonotypes between healthy human individuals. Profiling relied on immunoSEQ multiplex PCR, and the TCRdb table lists in-frame clones only, not all of them. The sample shows about 2.2 million clones, 90% to 95% of them seen only once. The germline V gene has CDR1 MNHEY and CDR2 SVGAGI. CDR3 length: 14 residues. The V and J ends lost 2 bases and 5 bases, in that order; junction bases with no gene match: 4. Naive-designated CD8 cells lacked CD45RO, were positively enriched for CCR7, and omitted terminally differentiated effector memory CD45RA+ cells.

The sequence came from a man aged 18 to 30 in good health. Some clones in this sample may be carry-over from other donors' samples. The chain employs TRBV6-5 and TRBJ2-7, with 9 bases aligning to TRBD1. Material: naive CD8+ T cells from PBMCs. The CDR3 is CASSYRTGDHEQYF. For the CDR3, the DNA is TGTGCCAGCAGTTACCGGACAGGGGACCACGAGCAGTACTTC.